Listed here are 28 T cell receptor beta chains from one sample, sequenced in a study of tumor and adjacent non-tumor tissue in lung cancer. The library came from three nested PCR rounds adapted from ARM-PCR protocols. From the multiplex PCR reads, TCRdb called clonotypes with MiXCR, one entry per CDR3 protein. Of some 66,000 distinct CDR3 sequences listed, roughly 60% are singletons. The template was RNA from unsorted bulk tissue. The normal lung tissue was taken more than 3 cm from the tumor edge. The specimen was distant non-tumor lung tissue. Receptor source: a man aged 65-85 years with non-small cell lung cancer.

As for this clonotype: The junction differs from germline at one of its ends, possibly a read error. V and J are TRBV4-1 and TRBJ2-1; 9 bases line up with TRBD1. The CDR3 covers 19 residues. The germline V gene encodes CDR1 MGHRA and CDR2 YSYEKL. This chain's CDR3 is CASSQGPVQGTGRYNKQLF. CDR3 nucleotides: TGCGCCAGCAGCCAAGGTCCGGTCCAAGGGACAGGGAGGTACAATAAGCAGCTCTTC.

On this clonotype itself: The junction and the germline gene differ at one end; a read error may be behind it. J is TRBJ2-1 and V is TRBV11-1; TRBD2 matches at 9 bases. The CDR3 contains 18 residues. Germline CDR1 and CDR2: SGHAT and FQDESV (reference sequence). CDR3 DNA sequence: TGTGCCATCAGCACTAGGCAGTTGGCTAGCGGGATAAAGAATGAGCAGTCCTTC. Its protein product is CAISTRQLASGIKNEQSF.

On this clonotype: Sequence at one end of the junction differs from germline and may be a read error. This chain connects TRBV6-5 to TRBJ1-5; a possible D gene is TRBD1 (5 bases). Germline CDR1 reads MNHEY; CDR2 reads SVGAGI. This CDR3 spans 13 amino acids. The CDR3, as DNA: TGTGCCATCAGTCAGGGCAGAAATCAGCCCCAGCATTTT. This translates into CAISQGRNQPQHF.

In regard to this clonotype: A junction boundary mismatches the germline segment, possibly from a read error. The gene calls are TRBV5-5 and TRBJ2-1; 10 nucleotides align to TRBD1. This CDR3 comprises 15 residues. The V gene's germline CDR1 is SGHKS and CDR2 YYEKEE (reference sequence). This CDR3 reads CASSRAGQGDNEQYF. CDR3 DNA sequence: TGTGCCAGCAGCCGCGCAGGACAGGGGGACAATGAGCAATACTTC.

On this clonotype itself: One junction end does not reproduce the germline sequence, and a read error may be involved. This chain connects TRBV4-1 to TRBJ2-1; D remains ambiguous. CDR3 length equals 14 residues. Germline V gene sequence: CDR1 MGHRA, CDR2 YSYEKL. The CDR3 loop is CASSQDTARVEQFF. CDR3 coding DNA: TGTGCCAGCAGCCAAGACACGGCCCGTGTTGAGCAGTTCTTC.

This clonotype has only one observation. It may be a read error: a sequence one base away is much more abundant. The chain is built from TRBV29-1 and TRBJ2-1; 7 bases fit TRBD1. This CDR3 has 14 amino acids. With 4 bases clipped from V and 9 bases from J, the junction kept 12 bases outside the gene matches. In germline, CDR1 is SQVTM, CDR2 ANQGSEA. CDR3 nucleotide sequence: TGCAGCGTTGCCGGGACAGCGGTTGGAAGTGAGCAGTTCTTC. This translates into CSVAGTAVGSEQFF.

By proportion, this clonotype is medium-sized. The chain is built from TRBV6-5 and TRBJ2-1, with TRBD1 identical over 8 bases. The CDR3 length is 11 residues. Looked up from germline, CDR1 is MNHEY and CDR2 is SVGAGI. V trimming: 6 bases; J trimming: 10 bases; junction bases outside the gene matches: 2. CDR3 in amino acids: CASRRQGEQFF. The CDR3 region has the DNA TGTGCCAGCAGGCGACAGGGGGAGCAGTTCTTC.

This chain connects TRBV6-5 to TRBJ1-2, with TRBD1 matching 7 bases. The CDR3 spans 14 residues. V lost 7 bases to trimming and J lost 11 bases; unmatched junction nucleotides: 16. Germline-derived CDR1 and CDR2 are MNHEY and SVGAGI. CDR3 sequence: CASTFRAGGRGYTF. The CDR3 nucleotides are TGTGCCAGCACCTTCCGGGCAGGGGGTCGGGGTTACACCTTC.

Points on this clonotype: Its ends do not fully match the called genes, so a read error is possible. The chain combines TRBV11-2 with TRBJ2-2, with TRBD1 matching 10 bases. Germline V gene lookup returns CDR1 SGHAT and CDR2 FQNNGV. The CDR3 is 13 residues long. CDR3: CASSPQWTGGLFF. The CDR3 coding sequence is TGTGCCAGCAGTCCACAGTGGACAGGGGGGCTGTTTTTT.

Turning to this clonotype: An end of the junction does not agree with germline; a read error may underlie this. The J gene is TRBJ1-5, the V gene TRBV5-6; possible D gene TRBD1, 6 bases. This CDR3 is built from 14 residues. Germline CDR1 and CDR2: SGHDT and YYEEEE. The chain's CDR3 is CASSMGASKQPQHF. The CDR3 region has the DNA TGTGCTAGCAGCATGGGGGCGTCCAAGCAGCCCCAGCATTTT.

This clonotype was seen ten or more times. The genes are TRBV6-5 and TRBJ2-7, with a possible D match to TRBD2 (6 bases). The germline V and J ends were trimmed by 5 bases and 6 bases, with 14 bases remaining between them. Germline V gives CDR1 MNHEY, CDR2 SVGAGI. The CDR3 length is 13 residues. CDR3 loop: CASSPGRWGEQYF. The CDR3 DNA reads TGTGCCAGCAGTCCCGGGAGATGGGGCGAGCAGTACTTC.

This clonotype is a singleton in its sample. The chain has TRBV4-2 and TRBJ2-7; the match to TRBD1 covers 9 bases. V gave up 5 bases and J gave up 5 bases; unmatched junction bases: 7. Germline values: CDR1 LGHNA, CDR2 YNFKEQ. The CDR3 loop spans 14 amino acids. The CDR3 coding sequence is TGTGCCAGCAGCTGCATGACAGGGGGAGACGAGCAGTACTTC. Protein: CASSCMTGGDEQYF.

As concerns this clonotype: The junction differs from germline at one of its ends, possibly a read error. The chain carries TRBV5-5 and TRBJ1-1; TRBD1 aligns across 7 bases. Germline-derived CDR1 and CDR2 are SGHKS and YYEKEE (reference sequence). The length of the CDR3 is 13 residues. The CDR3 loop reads CVSSRQGNTEAFF. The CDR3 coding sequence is TGTGTCAGCAGCCGACAGGGAAACACCGAAGCTTTCTTT. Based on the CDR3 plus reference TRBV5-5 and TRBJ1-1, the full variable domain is DAGVTQSPTHLIKTRGQQVTLRCSPISGHKSVSWYQQVLGQGPQFIFQYYEKEERGRGNFPDRFSARQFPNYSSELNVNALLLGDSALYLCVSSRQGNTEAFFGQGTRLTVV.

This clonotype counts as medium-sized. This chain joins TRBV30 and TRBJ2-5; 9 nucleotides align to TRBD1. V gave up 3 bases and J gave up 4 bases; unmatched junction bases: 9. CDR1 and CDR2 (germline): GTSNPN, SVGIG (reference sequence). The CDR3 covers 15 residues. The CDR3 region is CAWSPPGTGTETQYF. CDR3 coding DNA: TGTGCCTGGAGCCCCCCCGGGACAGGGACAGAGACCCAGTACTTC.

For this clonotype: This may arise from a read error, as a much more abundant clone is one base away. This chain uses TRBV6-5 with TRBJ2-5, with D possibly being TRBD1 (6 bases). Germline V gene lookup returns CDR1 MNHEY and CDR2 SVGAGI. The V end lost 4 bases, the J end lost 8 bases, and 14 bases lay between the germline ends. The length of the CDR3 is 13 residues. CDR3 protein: CASSSIARGTQYF. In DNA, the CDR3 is TGTGCCAGCAGTTCCATCGCCAGGGGCACCCAGTACTTC.

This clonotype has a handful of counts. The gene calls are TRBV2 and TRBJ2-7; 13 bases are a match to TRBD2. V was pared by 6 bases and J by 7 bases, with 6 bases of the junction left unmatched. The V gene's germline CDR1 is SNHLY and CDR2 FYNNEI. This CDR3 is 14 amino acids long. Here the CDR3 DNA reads TGTGCCAGCAGGGGACTAGCGGGATCTGGGGAGCAGTACTTC. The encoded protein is CASRGLAGSGEQYF.

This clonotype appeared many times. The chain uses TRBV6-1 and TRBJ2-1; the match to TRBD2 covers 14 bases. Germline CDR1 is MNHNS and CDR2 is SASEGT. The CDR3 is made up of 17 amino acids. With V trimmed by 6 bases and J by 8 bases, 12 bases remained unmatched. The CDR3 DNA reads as TGTGCCAGCAGGGGACTAGCGGGAGTGGGGGTCGTGGATGAGCAGTTCTTC. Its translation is CASRGLAGVGVVDEQFF.

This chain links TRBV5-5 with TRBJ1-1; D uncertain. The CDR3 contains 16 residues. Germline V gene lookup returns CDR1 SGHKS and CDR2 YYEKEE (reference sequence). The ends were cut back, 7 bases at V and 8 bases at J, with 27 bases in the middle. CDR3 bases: TGTGCCAGCGGTTCAATACTAATCGGGAACTTGCGCGAAGCTTTCTTT. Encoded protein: CASGSILIGNLREAFF.

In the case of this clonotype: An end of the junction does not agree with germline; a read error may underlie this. Written as DNA, the CDR3 is TGTGCCAGCAGCTTGTTTTCAAACACCTATGAGCAGTACTTC. It encodes CASSLFSNTYEQYF. The rearrangement uses TRBV5-6 and TRBJ2-7, with D unresolved. The germline V gene encodes CDR1 SGHDT and CDR2 YYEEEE. The CDR3 runs 14 residues. Together with reference TRBV5-6 and TRBJ2-7, the CDR3 gives the full variable domain: DAGVTQSPTHLIKTRGQQVTLRCSPKSGHDTVSWYQQALGQGPQFIFQYYEEEERQRGNFPDRFSGHQFPNYSSELNVNALLLGDSALYLCASSLFSNTYEQYFGPGTRLTVT.

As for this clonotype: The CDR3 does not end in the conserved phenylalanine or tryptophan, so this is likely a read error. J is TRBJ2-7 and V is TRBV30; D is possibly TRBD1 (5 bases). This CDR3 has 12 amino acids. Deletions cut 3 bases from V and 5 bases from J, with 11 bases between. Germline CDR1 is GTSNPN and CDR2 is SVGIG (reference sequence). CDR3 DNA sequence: TGTGCCTGGAGCCGGACATCCCACGAGCAGTACCTC. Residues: CAWSRTSHEQYL.

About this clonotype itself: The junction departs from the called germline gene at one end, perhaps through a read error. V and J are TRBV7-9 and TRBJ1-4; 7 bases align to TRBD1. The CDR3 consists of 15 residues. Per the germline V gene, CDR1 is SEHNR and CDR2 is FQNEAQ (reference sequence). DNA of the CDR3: TGTGGCAGCGCAAGGGGGGGACAGTTTAATGAAAAACTGTTTTTT. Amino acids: CGSARGGQFNEKLFF.

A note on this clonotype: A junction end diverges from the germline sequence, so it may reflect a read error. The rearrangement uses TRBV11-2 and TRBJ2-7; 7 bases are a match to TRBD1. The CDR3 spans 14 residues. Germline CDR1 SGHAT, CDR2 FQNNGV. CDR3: CASNTGTDSKEQYF. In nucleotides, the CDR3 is TGTGCCAGCAACACCGGGACAGACTCCAAGGAGCAATACTTC.

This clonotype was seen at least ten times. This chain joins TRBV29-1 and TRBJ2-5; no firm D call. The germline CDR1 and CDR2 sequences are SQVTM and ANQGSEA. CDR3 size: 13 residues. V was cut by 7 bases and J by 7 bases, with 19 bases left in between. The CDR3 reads CSALSGVAWTQYF. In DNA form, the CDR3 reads TGCAGCGCCTTGTCTGGGGTCGCTTGGACCCAGTACTTC.

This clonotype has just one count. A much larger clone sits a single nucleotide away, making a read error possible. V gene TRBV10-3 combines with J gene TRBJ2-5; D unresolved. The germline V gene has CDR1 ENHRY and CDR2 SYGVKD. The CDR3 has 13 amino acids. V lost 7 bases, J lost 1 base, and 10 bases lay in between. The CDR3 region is CAINDRSQETQYF. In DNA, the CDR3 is TGTGCCATCAATGACCGCTCCCAAGAGACCCAGTACTTC.

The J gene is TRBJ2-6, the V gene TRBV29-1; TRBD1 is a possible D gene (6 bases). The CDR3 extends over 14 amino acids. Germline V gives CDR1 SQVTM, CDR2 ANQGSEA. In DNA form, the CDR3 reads TGCAGTGCCGAGGACAGCTCTGGGGCCAACGTCCTGACTTTC. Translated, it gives CSAEDSSGANVLTF.

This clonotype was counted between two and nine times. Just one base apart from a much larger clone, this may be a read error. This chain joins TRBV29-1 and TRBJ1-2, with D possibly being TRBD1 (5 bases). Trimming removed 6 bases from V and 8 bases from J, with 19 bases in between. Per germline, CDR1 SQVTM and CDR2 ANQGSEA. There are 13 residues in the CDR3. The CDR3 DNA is TGCAGCGTAAAAAGCGGGGCCTTCGAAGGCTACACCTTC. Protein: CSVKSGAFEGYTF.

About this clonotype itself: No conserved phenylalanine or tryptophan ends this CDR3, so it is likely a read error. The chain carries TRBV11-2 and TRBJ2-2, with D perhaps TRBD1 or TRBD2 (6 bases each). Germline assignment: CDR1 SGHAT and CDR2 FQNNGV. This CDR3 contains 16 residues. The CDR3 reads CDSTSGGGTNTGELFL. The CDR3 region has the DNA TGTGACAGCACCTCTGGAGGGGGAACGAACACCGGGGAGCTGTTTCTT.

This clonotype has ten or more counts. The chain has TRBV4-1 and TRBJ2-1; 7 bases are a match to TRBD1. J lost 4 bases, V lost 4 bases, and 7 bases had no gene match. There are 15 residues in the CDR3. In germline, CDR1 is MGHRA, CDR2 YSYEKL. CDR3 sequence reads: CASSPRDRLYNEQFF. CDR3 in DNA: TGCGCCAGCAGCCCCCGGGACAGATTATACAATGAGCAGTTCTTC.